This T cell receptor beta chain came from a study of blood T cells in healthy people across ages. Overall study results and limits: Total diversity from one million sequenced T cells was likely underestimated.

Next came a second PCR, run for about 7 to 12 cycles, which used a sample-barcoded 5' primer along with a J-beta primer mix. Sequencing recovered at least 2.5 million CDR3-containing paired-end reads from each sample. TCRdb called the 5' RACE reads again in MiXCR, with one record for every CDR3 protein. The sample records about 680,000 distinct CDR3 sequences, around half being singletons. The CDR3 totals 16 residues. V lost 0 bases and J lost 2; bases outside the gene matches: 8. Germline-derived CDR1 and CDR2 are SGHDT and YYEEEE. Remarks on this clonotype: What it binds is unknown.

A minimum of 6 micrograms of total RNA was extracted per sample. This TCR came from a woman aged 60-70 years in good health. V gene TRBV5-6 combines with J gene TRBJ2-7; 7 positions agree with TRBD1. The sequencing input was blood. The CDR3: CASSLGTGIQPYEQYF. CDR3 bases: TGTGCCAGCAGCTTGGGGACAGGTATACAACCCTACGAGCAGTACTTC.